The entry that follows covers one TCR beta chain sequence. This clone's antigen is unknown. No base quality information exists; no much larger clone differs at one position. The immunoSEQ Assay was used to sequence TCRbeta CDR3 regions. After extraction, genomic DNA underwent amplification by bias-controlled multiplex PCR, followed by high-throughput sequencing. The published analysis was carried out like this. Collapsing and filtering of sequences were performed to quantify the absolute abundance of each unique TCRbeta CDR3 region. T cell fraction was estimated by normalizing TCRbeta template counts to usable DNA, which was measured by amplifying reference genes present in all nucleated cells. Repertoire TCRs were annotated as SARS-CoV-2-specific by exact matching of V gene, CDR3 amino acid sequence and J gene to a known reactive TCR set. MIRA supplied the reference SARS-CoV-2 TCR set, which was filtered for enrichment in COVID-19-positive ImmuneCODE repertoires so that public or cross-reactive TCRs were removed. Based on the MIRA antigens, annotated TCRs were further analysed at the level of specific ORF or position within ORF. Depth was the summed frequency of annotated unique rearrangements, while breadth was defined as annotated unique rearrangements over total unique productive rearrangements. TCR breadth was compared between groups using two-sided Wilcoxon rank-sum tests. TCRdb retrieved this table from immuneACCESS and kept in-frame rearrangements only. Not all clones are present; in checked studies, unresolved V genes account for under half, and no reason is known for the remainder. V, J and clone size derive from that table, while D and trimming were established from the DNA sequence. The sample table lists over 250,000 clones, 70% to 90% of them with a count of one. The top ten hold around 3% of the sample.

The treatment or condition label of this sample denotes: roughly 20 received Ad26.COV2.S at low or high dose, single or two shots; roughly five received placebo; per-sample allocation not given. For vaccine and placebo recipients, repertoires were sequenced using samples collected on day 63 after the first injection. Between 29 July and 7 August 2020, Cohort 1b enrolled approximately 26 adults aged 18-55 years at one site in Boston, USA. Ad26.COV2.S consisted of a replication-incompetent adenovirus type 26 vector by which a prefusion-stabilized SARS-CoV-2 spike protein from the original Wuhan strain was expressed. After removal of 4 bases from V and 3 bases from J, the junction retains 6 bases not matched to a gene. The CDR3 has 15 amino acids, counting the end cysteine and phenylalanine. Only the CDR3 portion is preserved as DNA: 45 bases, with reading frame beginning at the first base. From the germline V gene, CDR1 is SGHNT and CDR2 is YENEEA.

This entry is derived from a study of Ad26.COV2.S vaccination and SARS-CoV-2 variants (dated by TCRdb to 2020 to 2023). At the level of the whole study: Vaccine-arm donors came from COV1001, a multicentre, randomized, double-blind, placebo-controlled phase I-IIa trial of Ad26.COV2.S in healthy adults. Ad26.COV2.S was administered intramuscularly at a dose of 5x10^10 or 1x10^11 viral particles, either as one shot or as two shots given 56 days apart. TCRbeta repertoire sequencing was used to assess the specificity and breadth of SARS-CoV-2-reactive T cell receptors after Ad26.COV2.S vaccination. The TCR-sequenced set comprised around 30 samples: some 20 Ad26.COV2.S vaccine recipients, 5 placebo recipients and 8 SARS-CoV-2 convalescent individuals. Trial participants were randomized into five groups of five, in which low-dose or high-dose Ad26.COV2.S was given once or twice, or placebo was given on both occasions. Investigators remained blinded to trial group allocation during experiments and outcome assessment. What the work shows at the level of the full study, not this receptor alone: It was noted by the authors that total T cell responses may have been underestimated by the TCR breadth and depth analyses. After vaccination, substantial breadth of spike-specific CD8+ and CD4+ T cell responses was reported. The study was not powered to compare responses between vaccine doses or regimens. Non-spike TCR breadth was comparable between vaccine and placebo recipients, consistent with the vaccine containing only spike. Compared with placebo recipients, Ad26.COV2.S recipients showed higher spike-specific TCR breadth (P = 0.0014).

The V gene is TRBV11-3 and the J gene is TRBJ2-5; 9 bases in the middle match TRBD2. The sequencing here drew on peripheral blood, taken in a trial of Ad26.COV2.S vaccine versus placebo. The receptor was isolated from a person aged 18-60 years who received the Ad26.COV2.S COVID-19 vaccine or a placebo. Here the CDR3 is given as CASSYQAGGKETQYF. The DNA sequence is TGTGCCAGCAGCTATCAGGCGGGGGGGAAAGAGACCCAGTACTTC.